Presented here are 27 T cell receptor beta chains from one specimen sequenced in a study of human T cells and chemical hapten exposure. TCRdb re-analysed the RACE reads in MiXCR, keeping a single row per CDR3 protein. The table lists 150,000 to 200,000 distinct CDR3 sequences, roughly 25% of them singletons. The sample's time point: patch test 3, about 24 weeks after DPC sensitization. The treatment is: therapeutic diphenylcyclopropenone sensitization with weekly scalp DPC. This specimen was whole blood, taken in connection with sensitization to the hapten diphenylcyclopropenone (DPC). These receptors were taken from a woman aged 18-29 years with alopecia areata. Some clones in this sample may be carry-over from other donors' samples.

The DNA of the CDR3 is TGTGCCATCAGTGTGGGGGACAATGAGCAGTTCTTC. Translation: CAISVGDNEQFF. The chain couples TRBV10-3 to TRBJ2-1; the D call may be TRBD1 or TRBD2 (5 bases each). V lost 4 bases, J lost 5 bases, and 6 bases lay in between. Looked up from germline, CDR1 is ENHRY and CDR2 is SYGVKD. The CDR3 covers 12 residues.

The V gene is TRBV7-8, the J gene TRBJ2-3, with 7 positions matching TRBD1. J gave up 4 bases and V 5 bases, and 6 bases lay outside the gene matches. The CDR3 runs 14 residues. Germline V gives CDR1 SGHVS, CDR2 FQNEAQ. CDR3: CASSVNRGADTQYF. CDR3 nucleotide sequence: TGTGCCAGCAGCGTGAACAGGGGCGCAGATACGCAGTATTTT.

CDR3 nucleotides: TGTGCCAGCAGTCCGGGACGGAGAAATGAGCAGTTCTTC. It specifies CASSPGRRNEQFF. V is TRBV28 and J is TRBJ2-1, with D perhaps being TRBD1 or TRBD2 (5 bases each). This CDR3 spans 13 amino acids. Trimming took 5 bases from V and 7 from J, leaving 12 bases between them. Germline CDR1 is MDHEN and CDR2 is SYDVKM.

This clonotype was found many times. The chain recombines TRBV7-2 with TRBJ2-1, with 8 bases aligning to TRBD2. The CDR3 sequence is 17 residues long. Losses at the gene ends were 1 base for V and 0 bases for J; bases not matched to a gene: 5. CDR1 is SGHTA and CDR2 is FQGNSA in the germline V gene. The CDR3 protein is CASSLGRGRTSYNEQFF. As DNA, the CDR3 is TGTGCCAGCAGCTTAGGGCGCGGGAGGACCTCCTACAATGAGCAGTTCTTC.

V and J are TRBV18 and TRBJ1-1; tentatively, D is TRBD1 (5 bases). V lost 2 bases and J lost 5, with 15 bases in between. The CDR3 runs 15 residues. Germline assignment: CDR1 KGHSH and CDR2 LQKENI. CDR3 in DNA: TGTGCCAGCTCACCAAGGGAGGGGACCGGTACTGAAGCTTTCTTT. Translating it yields CASSPREGTGTEAFF.

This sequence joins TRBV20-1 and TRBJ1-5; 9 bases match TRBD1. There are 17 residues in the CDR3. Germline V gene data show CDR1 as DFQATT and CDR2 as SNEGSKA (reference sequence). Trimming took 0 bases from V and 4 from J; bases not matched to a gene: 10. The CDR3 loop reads CSARDWVGQGINQPQHF. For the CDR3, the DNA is TGCAGTGCTAGAGATTGGGTCGGACAGGGGATTAATCAGCCCCAGCATTTT.

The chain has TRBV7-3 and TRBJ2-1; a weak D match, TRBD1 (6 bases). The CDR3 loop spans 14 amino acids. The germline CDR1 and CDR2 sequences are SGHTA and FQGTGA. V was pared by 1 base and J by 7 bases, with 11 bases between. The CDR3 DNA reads TGTGCCAGCAGCTTAAGCAGGGGAACGAATGAGCAGTTCTTC. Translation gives CASSLSRGTNEQFF.

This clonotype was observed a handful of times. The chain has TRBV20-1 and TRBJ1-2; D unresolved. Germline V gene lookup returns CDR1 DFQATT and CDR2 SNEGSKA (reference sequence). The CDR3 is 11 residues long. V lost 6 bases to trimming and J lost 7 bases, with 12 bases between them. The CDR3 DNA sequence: TGCAGTGCCATAGCAAGAGCTGGCTACACCTTC. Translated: CSAIARAGYTF.

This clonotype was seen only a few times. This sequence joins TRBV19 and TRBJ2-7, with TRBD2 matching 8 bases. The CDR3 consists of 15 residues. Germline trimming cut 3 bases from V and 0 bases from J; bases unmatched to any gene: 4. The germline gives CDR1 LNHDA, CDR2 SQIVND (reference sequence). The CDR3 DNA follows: TGTGCCAGTAGTATTCCGCGGGGGGCCTCCTACGAGCAGTACTTC. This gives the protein CASSIPRGASYEQYF.

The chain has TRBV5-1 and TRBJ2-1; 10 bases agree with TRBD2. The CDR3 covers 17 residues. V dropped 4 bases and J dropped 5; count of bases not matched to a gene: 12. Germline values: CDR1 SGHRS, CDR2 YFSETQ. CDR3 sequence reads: CASSGWTSGAVNNEQFF. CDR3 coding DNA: TGCGCCAGCAGCGGATGGACTAGCGGAGCGGTAAACAATGAGCAGTTCTTC. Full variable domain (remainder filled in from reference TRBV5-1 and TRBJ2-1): KAGVTQTPRYLIKTRGQQVTLSCSPISGHRSVSWYQQTPGQGLQFLFEYFSETQRNKGNFPGRFSGRQFSNSRSEMNVSTLELGDSALYLCASSGWTSGAVNNEQFFGPGTRLTVL.

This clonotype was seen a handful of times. The CDR3 DNA reads TGCAGTGCTGGGGGACTAGCGGTACTTAGCACAGATACGCAGTATTTT. Translated: CSAGGLAVLSTDTQYF. This chain joins TRBV20-1 and TRBJ2-3, with 11 bases that match TRBD2. The CDR3 extends over 16 amino acids. V shed 5 bases, J shed 0 bases, and the junction held 7 bases outside the gene matches. Germline CDR1 DFQATT, CDR2 SNEGSKA (reference sequence).

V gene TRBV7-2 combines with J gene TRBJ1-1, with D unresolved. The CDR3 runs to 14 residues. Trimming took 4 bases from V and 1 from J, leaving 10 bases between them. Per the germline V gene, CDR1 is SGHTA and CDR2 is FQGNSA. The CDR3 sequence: CASSSHRGNTEAFF. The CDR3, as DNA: TGTGCCAGCAGCTCCCATCGGGGGAACACTGAAGCTTTCTTT.

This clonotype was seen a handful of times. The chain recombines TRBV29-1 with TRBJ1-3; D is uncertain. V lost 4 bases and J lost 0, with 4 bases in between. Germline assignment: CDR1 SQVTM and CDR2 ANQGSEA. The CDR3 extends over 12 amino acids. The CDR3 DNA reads TGCAGCGTTGGTGTCTCTGGAAACACCATATATTTT. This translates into CSVGVSGNTIYF.

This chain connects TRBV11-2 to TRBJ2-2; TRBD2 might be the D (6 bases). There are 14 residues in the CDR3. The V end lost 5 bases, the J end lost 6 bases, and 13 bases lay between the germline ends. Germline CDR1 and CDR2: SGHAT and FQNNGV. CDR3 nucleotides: TGTGCCAGCAGCCTGGTCGGAGGGTCCGGGGAGCTGTTTTTT. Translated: CASSLVGGSGELFF.

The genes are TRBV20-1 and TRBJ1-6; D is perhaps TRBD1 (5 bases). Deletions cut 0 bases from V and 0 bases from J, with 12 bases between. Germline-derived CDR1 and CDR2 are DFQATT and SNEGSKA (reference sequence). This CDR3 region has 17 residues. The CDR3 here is CSARDRSGGSYNSPLHF. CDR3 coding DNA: TGCAGTGCTAGAGATCGTAGTGGGGGCTCCTATAATTCACCCCTCCACTTT.

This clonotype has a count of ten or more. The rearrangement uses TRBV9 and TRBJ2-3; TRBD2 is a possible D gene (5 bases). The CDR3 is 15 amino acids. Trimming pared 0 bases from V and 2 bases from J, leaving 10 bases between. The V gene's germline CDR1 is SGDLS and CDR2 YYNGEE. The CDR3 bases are TGTGCCAGCAGCGTAGCGGCGAGGGTCACAGATACGCAGTATTTT. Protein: CASSVAARVTDTQYF.

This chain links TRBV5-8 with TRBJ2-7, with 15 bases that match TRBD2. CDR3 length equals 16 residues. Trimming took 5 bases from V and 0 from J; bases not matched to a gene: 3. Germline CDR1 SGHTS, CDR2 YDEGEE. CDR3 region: CASRQGLAGGSYEQYF. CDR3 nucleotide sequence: TGTGCCAGCAGGCAGGGACTAGCGGGGGGCTCCTACGAGCAGTACTTC.

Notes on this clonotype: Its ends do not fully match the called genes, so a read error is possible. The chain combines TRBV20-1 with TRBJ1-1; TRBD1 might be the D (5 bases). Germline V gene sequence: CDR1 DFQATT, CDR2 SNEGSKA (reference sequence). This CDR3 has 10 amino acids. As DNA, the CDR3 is TGCAGTGCTAGAGATCCCGGGACCCCCTTT. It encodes CSARDPGTPF.

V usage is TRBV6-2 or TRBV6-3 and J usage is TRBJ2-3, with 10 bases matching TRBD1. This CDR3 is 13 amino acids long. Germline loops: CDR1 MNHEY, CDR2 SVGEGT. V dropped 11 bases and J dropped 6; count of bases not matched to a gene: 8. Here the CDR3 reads CAAGTGEMDTQYF. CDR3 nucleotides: TGTGCCGCCGGGACAGGGGAGATGGATACGCAGTATTTT.

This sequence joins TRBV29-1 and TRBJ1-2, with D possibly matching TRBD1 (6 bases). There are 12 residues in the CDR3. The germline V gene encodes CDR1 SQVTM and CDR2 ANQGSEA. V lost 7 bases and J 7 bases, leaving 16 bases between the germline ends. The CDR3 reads CSGQDRGSGYTF. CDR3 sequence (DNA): TGCAGCGGACAGGATCGGGGGTCTGGCTACACCTTC.

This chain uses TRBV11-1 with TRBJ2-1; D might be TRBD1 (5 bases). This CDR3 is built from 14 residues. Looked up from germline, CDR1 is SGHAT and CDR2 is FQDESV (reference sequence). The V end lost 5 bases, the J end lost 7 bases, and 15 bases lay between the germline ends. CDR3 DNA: TGTGCCAGCAGCGAGGACCGGACAAGTAATGAGCAGTTCTTC. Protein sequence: CASSEDRTSNEQFF.

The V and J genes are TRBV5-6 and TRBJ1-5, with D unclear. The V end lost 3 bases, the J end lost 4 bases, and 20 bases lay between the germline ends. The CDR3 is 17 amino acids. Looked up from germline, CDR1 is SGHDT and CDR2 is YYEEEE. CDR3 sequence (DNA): TGTGCCAGCAGCTCCTCACTCCGGTCGGAGCCTAATCAGCCCCAGCATTTT. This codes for CASSSSLRSEPNQPQHF.

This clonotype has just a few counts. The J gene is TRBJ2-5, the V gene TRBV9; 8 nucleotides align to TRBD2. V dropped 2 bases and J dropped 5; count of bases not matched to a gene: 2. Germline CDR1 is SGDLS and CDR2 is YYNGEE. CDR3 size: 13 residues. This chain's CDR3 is CASSVSGVETQYF. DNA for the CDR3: TGTGCCAGCAGCGTTAGCGGGGTGGAGACCCAGTACTTC. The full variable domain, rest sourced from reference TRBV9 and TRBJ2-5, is DSGVTQTPKHLITATGQRVTLRCSPRSGDLSVYWYQQSLDQGLQFLIQYYNGEERAKGNILERFSAQQFPDLHSELNLSSLELGDSALYFCASSVSGVETQYFGPGTRLLVL.

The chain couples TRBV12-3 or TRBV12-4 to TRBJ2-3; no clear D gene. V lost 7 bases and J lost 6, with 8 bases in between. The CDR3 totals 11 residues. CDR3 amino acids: CASTRGDTQYF. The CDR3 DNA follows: TGTGCCAGCACCCGTGGGGATACGCAGTATTTT.

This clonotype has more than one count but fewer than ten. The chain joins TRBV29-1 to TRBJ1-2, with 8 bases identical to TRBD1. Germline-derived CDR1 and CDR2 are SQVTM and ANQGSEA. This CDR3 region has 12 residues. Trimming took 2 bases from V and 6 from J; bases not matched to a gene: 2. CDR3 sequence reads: CSVESQGDGYTF. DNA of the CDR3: TGCAGCGTTGAATCACAGGGGGATGGCTACACCTTC. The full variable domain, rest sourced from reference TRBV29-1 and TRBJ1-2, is SAVISQKPSRDICQRGTSLTIQCQVDSQVTMMFWYRQQPGQSLTLIATANQGSEATYESGFVIDKFPISRPNLTFSTLTVSNMSPEDSSIYLCSVESQGDGYTFGSGTRLTVV.

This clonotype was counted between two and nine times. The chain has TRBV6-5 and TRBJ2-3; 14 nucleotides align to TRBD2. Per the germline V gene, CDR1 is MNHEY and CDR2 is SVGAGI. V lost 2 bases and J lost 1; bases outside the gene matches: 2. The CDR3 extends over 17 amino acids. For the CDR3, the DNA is TGTGCCAGCAGTTACGGGGGACTAGCGGGGGGCACAGATACGCAGTATTTT. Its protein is CASSYGGLAGGTDTQYF.

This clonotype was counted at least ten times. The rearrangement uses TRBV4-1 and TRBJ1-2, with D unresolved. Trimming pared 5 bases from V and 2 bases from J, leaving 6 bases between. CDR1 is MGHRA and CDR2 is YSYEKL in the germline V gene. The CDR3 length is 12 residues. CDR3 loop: CASSGINYGYTF. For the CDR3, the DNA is TGCGCCAGCAGCGGGATCAACTATGGCTACACCTTC.